The TCR beta chain described here comes from a study of blood T cell repertoires in COVID-19. Authors' processing steps: Amplification from reference gene primers served as the basis for estimated nucleated cell counts. Produced via immunoSEQ multiplex PCR; TCRdb's table is partial and in-frame only. The V and J calls and clone size were taken over from that table, and D and trimming were inferred from the DNA. The profile shows 95,000 to 120,000 clones, less than 75% of them singletons. Germline V CDR1 and CDR2: LGHDT, YNNKEL (reference sequence). CDR3 size: 15 residues. The trim removed 2 bases at V and 7 bases at J, leaving 11 bases unmatched.

The clonotype originates from a woman aged 40 to 49 with acute or convalescent COVID-19. Sequenced input: peripheral blood. V and J are TRBV3-1 (or the pseudogene TRBV3-2) and TRBJ2-7; TRBD2 agrees at 7 bases. The CDR3 nucleotides read TGTGCCAGCAGCCAATACCTAGCGGATATGGGGGAGCAGTACTTC. This gives the protein CASSQYLADMGEQYF.